This TCR beta chain was identified in a study of blood T cell repertoires in COVID-19. In the study overall: Donors in the United States, Italy and Spain gave samples during acute or convalescent COVID-19. In each case, the material was cDNA or gDNA derived from T cells, B-cell-depleted T cells, or PBMCs.

Germline CDR1 reads SEHNR; CDR2 reads FQNEAQ (reference sequence). This CDR3 spans 14 amino acids. V was pared by 5 bases and J by 10 bases, with 5 bases of the junction left unmatched. In the authors' workflow: How many nucleated cells were present was estimated from reference gene primer amplification. Assay used: immunoSEQ multiplex PCR; TCRdb lists only in-frame clones, some missing. Clonal size and the V and J genes are those of that table, whereas D and trimming came from the DNA. The sample holds hundreds of thousands of clones, 80% to 90% seen once. V gene TRBV7-9 combines with J gene TRBJ2-1, with 13 bases that match TRBD2. The sequencing sample was made of peripheral blood. The receptor was derived from an elderly man with acute or convalescent COVID-19. DNA for the CDR3: TGTGCCAGCAGCCCTGGACTAGCGGGAGAAGAGCAGTTCTTC. Amino acid sequence: CASSPGLAGEEQFF. Together with reference TRBV7-9 and TRBJ2-1, the CDR3 gives the full variable domain: DTGVSQNPRHKITKRGQNVTFRCDPISEHNRLYWYRQTLGQGPEFLTYFQNEAQLEKSRLLSDRFSAERPKGSFSTLEIQRTEQGDSAMYLCASSPGLAGEEQFFGPGTRLTVL.